The 16 T cell receptor beta chains listed next were all sequenced from one sample in a study of blood T cell repertoires in COVID-19. Method: immunoSEQ multiplex PCR; TCRdb's copy keeps in-frame clones and lacks some. Of roughly 500,000 clones listed, 70% to 90% were seen once; the top ten hold more than 3%. Material for sequencing was peripheral blood. Receptor source: a human donor in a cohort sampled during active COVID-19.

The chain uses TRBV19 and TRBJ2-1, with D perhaps TRBD2 (7 bases). Germline CDR1 reads LNHDA; CDR2 reads SQIVND (reference sequence). Trimming stripped 3 bases from V and 5 bases from J, with 14 bases between. This CDR3 is built from 15 residues. CDR3 amino acids: CASSIGGGADNEQFF. The CDR3 nucleotides are TGTGCCAGTAGTATTGGCGGGGGCGCCGACAATGAGCAGTTCTTC. The whole variable domain, remainder taken from reference TRBV19 and TRBJ2-1, is DGGITQSPKYLFRKEGQNVTLSCEQNLNHDAMYWYRQDPGQGLRLIYYSQIVNDFQKGDIAEGYSVSREKKESFPLTVTSAQKNPTAFYLCASSIGGGADNEQFFGPGTRLTVL.

In regard to this clone: The sample carries other DNA sequences with the same CDR3. This chain links TRBV5-1 with TRBJ2-7; TRBD1 matches 8 bases. Germline lookup yields CDR1 SGHRS and CDR2 YFSETQ. The CDR3 runs 13 residues. The junction had 2 bases not matched to a gene; V was cut back by 3 bases and J by 3 bases. The CDR3 spells CASSSDRGYEQYF. The CDR3 DNA follows: TGCGCCAGCAGCTCCGACAGGGGCTACGAGCAGTACTTC.

The rearrangement uses TRBV6-4 and TRBJ1-4, with 9 bases identical to TRBD1. CDR3 length: 14 amino acids. J was trimmed by 7 bases and V by 3 bases; bases with no gene match: 3. From germline, CDR1 is MRHNA and CDR2 SNTAGT. CDR3 nucleotide sequence: TGTGCCAGCAGTGAAGAACAGGGGGCTGAAAAACTGTTTTTT. This sequence encodes CASSEEQGAEKLFF.

The CDR3 sequence: CASSQLTGAGEAFF. CDR3 nucleotide sequence: TGTGCCAGCAGCCAACTTACAGGGGCCGGTGAAGCTTTCTTT. J is TRBJ1-1 and V is TRBV4-2; 7 nucleotides align to TRBD1. Germline values: CDR1 LGHNA, CDR2 YNFKEQ. CDR3 length equals 14 residues. J lost 7 bases, V lost 2 bases, and 7 bases had no gene match.

For this clone: The junction differs from germline at one of its ends, possibly a read error. The J gene is TRBJ2-5, the V gene TRBV7-7, with D possibly matching TRBD2 (6 bases). The germline V gene has CDR1 SSHAT and CDR2 FNYEAQ (reference sequence). The CDR3 length is 15 residues. CDR3: CASSPGAGLGETQYF. For the CDR3, the DNA is TGTGCTAGCAGCCCGGGAGCAGGGCTCGGGGAGACCCAGTACTTC.

Here the CDR3 DNA reads TGCGCCAGCAGCTTGGGGCGGGAGGGCCACGAGCAGTACTTC. Encoded protein: CASSLGREGHEQYF. The chain uses TRBV5-1 and TRBJ2-7; 9 nucleotides match TRBD2. The CDR3 totals 14 residues. V shed 0 bases, J shed 5 bases, and the junction held 3 bases outside the gene matches. Germline CDR1 SGHRS, CDR2 YFSETQ.

The chain uses TRBV6-5 and TRBJ2-1; no clear D. The V end lost 7 bases, the J end lost 1 base, and 5 bases lay between the germline ends. This CDR3 region has 12 residues. Germline V CDR1 and CDR2: MNHEY, SVGAGI. CDR3 coding DNA: TGTGCCAGCACACAGTCCTACAATGAGCAGTTCTTC. Encoded protein: CASTQSYNEQFF.

J is TRBJ2-3 and V is TRBV6-5; D might be TRBD2 (6 bases). V lost 6 bases and J 2 bases, leaving 15 bases between the germline ends. CDR3 length: 15 amino acids. Germline V gene sequence: CDR1 MNHEY, CDR2 SVGAGI. CDR3 sequence reads: CASRPTRGNTDTQYF. CDR3 coding DNA: TGTGCCAGCAGGCCCACGCGGGGAAACACAGATACGCAGTATTTT.

This chain connects TRBV5-1 to TRBJ2-2, with 12 bases lining up with TRBD1. After removal of 4 bases from V and 6 bases from J, the junction contained 4 bases not matched to a gene. Germline CDR1 SGHRS, CDR2 YFSETQ. This CDR3 contains 15 residues. CDR3 region: CASSPGTGGPGELFF. CDR3 bases: TGCGCCAGCAGCCCCGGGACAGGGGGCCCCGGGGAGCTGTTTTTT.

The rearrangement uses TRBV2 and TRBJ1-4; 9 bases fit TRBD1. The CDR3 runs 15 residues. CDR1 and CDR2 (germline): SNHLY, FYNNEI. V lost 6 bases and J lost 3; bases outside the gene matches: 5. The CDR3 region has the DNA TGTGCCAGCAGGAAACAGGGGGCGGCTAATGAAAAACTGTTTTTT. This encodes CASRKQGAANEKLFF.

This rearrangement joins TRBV28 to TRBJ2-7, with 8 bases identical to TRBD1. The CDR3 extends over 16 amino acids. Germline CDR1 MDHEN, CDR2 SYDVKM. V was clipped by 8 bases and J by 0 bases; unmatched bases: 12. CDR3 nucleotide sequence: TGTGCCAGCCGGACAGGGAGCCCCATTACCTCCTACGAGCAGTACTTC. Translating gives CASRTGSPITSYEQYF.

The chain carries TRBV3-1 (or the pseudogene TRBV3-2) and TRBJ2-1; D remains ambiguous. Germline V lookup: CDR1 LGHDT, CDR2 YNNKEL (reference sequence). The CDR3 extends over 13 amino acids. Trimming shortened V by 1 base and J by 4 bases, and 5 bases separated the two germline ends. The CDR3 DNA sequence: TGTGCCAGCAGCCAAGCCGCGTACAATGAGCAGTTCTTC. It yields the protein CASSQAAYNEQFF.

The rearrangement joins TRBV12-3 or TRBV12-4 to TRBJ2-2; no clear D gene. The CDR3 spans 12 residues. Deletions cut 5 bases from V and 4 bases from J, with 5 bases between. CDR3 loop: CASSLITGELFF. DNA of the CDR3: TGTGCCAGCAGTCTAATCACCGGGGAGCTGTTTTTT.

This CDR3 reads CASSSGPDYSTEAFF. CDR3 DNA sequence: TGTGCCAGCAGCTCGGGCCCGGACTACAGCACTGAAGCTTTCTTT. J is TRBJ1-1 and V is TRBV7-9; D is uncertain. V lost 4 bases, J lost 4 bases, and 16 bases lay in between. The CDR3 extends over 15 amino acids. Germline loops: CDR1 SEHNR, CDR2 FQNEAQ (reference sequence).

The chain uses TRBV3-1 (or the pseudogene TRBV3-2) and TRBJ2-7; 8 positions agree with TRBD1. J was trimmed by 0 bases and V by 2 bases; bases with no gene match: 15. CDR1 is LGHDT and CDR2 is YNNKEL in the germline V gene (reference sequence). The CDR3 extends over 19 amino acids. DNA of the CDR3: TGTGCCAGCAGCCAAAAACCCAGGGGGCAGGGGCGGACCTCCTACGAGCAGTACTTC. Its translation is CASSQKPRGQGRTSYEQYF.

This clone was recorded only once. This chain joins TRBV5-1 and TRBJ2-5; 7 nucleotides align to TRBD1. CDR3 size: 14 residues. CDR1 and CDR2 from the germline V gene are SGHRS and YFSETQ. With V trimmed by 4 bases and J by 5 bases, 8 bases remained unmatched. CDR3 DNA: TGCGCCAGCAGCACTCGACAGGGCGAGGAGACCCAGTACTTC. It is translated as CASSTRQGEETQYF.